This TCR beta chain was recovered during a study of beta chain features in type 1 diabetes. Study-level findings and limits: Here, the possible influence of HLA type (on TCRB rearrangement) remained unresolved. Shortening that was moderate but significant affected the TCRB CDR3s of Type 1 diabetes patients in all four CD4+ subsets.

This clone came up a few times. The antigen is not known. CDR1 and CDR2 from the germline V gene are SGHNT and YYREEE (reference sequence). V lost 2 bases, J lost 7 bases, and 19 bases lay in between. The CDR3 contains 16 residues. Expressed TCRB transcripts were sequenced after all isolated RNA was converted to cDNA. Measured with immunoSEQ multiplex PCR; TCRdb has only the in-frame clones, and not every one. The sample lists around 41,000 clones; approximately 61% were seen once. It was via CD45RO/CCR7/CD25/CD127/CD95/CD27 that CD4+ naive, central memory, regulatory and stem cell-like memory cells were sorted.

Sequences were obtained from Tregs from blood. The genes are TRBV5-4 and TRBJ2-1; weak D call: TRBD2 (7 bases). This clonotype was sampled from a young man with type 1 diabetes. Some clones in this sample may be carry-over from other donors' samples. The DNA of the CDR3 is TGTGCCAGCAGCTTACCTGGGGGGGCGATAGGTAATGAGCAGTTCTTC. It specifies CASSLPGGAIGNEQFF.